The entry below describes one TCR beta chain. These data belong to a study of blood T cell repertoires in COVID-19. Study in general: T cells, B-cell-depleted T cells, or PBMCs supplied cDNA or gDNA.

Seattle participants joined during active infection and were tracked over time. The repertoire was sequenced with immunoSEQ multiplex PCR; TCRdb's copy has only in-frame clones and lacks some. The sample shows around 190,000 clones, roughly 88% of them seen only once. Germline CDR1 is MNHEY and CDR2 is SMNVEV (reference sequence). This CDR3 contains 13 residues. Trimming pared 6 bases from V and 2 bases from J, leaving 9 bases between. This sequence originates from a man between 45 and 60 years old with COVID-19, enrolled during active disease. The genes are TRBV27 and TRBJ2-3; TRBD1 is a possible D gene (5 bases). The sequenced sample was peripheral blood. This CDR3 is CASRPDTTDTQYF. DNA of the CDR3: TGTGCCAGCAGGCCGGACACCACAGATACGCAGTATTTT.